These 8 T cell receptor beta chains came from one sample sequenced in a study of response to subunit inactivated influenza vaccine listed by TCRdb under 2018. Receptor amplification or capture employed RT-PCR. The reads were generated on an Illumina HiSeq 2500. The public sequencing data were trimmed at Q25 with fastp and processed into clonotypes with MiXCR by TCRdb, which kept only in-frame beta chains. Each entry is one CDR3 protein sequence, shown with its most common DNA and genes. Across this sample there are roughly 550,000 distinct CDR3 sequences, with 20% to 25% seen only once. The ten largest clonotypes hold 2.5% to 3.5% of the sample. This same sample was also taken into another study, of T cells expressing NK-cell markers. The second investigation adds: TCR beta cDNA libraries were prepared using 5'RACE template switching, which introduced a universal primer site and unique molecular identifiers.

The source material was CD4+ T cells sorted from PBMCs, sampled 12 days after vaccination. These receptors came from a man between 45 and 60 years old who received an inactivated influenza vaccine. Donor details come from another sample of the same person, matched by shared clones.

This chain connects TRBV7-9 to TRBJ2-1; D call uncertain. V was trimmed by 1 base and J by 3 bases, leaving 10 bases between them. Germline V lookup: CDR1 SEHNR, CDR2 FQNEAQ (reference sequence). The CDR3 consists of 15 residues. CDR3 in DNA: TGTGCCAGCAGCTTAGGCACGGAATTCTACAATGAGCAGTTCTTC. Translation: CASSLGTEFYNEQFF.

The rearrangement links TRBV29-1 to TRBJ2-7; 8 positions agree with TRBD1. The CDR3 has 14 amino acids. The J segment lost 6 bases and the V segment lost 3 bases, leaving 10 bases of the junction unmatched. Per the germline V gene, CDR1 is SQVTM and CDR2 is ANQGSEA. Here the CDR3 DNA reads TGCAGCGTTGAGCTTCGGACAGGGAGAGGCGAGCAGTACTTC. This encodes CSVELRTGRGEQYF.

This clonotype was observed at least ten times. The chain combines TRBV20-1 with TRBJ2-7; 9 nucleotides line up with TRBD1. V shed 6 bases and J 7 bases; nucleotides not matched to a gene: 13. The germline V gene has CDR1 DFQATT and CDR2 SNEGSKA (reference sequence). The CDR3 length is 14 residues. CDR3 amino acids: CSAMTGTGLQEQYF. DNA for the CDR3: TGCAGTGCCATGACCGGGACAGGGCTTCAGGAGCAGTACTTC.

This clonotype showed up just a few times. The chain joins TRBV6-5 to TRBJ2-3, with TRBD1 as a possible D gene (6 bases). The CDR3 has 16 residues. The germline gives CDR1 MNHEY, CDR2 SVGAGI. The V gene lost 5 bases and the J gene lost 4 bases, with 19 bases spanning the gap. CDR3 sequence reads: CASSTGGSLGADTQYF. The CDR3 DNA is TGTGCCAGCAGTACTGGGGGCTCCCTCGGGGCAGATACGCAGTATTTT.

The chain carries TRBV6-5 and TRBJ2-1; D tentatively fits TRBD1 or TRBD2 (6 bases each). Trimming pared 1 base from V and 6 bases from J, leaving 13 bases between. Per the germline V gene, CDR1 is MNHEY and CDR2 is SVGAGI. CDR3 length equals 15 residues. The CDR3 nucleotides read TGTGCCAGCAGTTACTGGGACGAGGGGGGCAATGAGCAGTTCTTC. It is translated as CASSYWDEGGNEQFF.

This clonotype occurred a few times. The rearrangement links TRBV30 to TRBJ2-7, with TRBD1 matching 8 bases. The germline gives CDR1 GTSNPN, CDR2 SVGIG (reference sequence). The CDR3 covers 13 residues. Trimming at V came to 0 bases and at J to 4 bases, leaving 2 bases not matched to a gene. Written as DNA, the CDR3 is TGTGCCTGGAGTGTTCAGGGGGCTTACGAGCAGTACTTC. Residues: CAWSVQGAYEQYF.

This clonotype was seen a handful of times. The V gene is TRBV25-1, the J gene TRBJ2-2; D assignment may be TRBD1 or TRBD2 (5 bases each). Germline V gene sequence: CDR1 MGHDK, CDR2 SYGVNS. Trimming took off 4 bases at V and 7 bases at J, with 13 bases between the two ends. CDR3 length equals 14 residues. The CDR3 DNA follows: TGTGCCAGCAGTGGGGGGTCTATCGGCGGGGAGCTGTTTTTT. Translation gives CASSGGSIGGELFF.

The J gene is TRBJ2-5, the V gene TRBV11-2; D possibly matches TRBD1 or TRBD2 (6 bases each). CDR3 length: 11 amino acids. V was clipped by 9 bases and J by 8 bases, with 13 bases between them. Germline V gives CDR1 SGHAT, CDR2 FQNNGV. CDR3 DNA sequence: TGTGCCAGGGGGGGCTTTGAAACCCAGTACTTC. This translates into CARGGFETQYF. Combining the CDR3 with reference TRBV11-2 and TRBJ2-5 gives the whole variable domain EAGVAQSPRYKIIEKRQSVAFWCNPISGHATLYWYQQILGQGPKLLIQFQNNGVVDDSQLPKDRFSAERLKGVDSTLKIQPAKLEDSAVYLCARGGFETQYFGPGTRLLVL.